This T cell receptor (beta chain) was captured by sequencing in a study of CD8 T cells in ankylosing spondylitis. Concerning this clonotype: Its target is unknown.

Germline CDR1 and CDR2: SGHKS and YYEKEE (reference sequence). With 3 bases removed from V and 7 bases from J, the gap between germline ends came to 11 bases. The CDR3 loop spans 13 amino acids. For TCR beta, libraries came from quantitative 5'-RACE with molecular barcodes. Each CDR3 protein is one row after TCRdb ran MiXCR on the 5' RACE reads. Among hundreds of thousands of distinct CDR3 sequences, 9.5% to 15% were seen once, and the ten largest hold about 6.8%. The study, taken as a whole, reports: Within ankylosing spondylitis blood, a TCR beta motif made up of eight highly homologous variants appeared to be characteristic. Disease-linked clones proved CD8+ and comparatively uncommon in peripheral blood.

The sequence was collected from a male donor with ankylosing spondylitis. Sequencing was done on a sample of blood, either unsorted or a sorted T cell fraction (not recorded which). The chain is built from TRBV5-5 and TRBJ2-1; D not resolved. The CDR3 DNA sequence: TGTGCCAGCAGCTCTACCAGTTGGAATGAGCAGTTCTTC. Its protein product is CASSSTSWNEQFF.